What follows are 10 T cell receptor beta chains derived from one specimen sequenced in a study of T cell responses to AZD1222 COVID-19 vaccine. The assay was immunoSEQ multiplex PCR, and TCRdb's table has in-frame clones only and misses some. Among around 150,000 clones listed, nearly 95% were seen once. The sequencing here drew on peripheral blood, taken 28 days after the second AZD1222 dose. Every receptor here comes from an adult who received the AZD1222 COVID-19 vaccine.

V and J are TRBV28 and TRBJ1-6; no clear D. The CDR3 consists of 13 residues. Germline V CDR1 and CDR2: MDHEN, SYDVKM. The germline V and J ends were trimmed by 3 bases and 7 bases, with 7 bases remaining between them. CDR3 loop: CASSFLGNSPLHF. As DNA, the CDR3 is TGTGCCAGCAGTTTTCTAGGGAATTCACCCCTCCACTTT.

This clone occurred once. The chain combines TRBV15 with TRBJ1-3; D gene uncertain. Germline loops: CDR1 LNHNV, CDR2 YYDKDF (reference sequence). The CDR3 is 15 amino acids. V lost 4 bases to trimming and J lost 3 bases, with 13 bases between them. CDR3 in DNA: TGTGCCACCAGCAAGCATCGGGCTCGTGGAAACACCATATATTTT. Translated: CATSKHRARGNTIYF.

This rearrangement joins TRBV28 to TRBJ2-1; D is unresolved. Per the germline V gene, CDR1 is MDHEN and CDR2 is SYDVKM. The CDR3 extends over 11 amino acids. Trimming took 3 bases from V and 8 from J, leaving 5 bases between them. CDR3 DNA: TGTGCCAGCAGTTTTTACCATGAGCAGTTCTTC. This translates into CASSFYHEQFF. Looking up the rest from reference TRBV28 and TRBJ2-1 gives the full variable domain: DVKVTQSSRYLVKRTGEKVFLECVQDMDHENMFWYRQDPGLGLRLIYFSYDVKMKEKGDIPEGYSVSREKKERFSLILESASTNQTSMYLCASSFYHEQFFGPGTRLTVL.

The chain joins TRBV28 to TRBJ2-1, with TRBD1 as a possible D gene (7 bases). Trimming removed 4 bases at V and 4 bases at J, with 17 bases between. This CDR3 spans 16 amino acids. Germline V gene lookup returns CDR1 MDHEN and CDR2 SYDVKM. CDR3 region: CASSYRGTVRYNEQFF. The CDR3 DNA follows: TGTGCCAGCAGTTATCGGGGGACAGTACGGTACAATGAGCAGTTCTTC.

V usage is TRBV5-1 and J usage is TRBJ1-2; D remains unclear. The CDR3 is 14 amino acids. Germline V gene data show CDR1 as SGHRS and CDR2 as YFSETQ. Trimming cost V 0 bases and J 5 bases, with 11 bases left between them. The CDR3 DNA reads TGCGCCAGCAGCTTGGAGGCAGAAACTTATGGCTACACCTTC. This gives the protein CASSLEAETYGYTF. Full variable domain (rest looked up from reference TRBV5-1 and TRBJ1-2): KAGVTQTPRYLIKTRGQQVTLSCSPISGHRSVSWYQQTPGQGLQFLFEYFSETQRNKGNFPGRFSGRQFSNSRSEMNVSTLELGDSALYLCASSLEAETYGYTFGSGTRLTVV.

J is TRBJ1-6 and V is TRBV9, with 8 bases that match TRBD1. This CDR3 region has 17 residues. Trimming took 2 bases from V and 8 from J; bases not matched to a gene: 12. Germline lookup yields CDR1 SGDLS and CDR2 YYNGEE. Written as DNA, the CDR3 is TGTGCCAGCAGCGTGACCGTCCGCCCGGGACAGGATTCACCCCTCCACTTT. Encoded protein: CASSVTVRPGQDSPLHF.

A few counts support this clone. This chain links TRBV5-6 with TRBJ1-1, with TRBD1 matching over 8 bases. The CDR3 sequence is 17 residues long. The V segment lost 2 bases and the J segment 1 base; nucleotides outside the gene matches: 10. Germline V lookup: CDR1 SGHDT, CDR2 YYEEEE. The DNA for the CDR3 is TGTGCCAGCAGCTTAGGAAGGCTGGACAGGGAGAACACTGAAGCTTTCTTT. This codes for CASSLGRLDRENTEAFF.

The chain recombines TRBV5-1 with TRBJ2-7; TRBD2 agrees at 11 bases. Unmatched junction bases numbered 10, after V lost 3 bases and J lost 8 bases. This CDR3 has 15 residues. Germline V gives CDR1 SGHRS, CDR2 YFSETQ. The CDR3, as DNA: TGCGCCAGCAGCTCTTCGACTAGCGGGGCAGGGCAGCAGTACTTC. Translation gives CASSSSTSGAGQQYF. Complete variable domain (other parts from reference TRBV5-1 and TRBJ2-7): KAGVTQTPRYLIKTRGQQVTLSCSPISGHRSVSWYQQTPGQGLQFLFEYFSETQRNKGNFPGRFSGRQFSNSRSEMNVSTLELGDSALYLCASSSSTSGAGQQYFGPGTRLTVT.

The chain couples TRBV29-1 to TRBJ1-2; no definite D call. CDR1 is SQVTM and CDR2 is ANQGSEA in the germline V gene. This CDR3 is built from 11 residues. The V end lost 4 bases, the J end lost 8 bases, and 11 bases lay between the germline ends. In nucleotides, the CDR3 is TGCAGCGTTGGGGAAGGATTAGGCTACACCTTC. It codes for CSVGEGLGYTF.

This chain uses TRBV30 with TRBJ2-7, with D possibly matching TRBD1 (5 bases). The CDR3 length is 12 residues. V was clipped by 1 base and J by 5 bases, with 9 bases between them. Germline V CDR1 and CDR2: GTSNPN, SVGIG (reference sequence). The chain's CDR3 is CAWSDRFNEQYF. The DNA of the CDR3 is TGTGCCTGGAGTGACAGGTTCAACGAGCAGTACTTC.